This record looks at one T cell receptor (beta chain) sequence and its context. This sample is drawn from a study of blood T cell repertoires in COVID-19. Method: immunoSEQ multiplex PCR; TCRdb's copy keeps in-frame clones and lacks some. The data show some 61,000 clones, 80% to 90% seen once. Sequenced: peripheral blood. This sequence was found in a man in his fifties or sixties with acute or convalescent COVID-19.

The CDR3 spells CASSPGRGSEPQHF. CDR3 sequence (DNA): TGTGCCAGCTCACCCGGACGGGGTTCCGAGCCCCAGCATTTT. V usage is TRBV18 and J usage is TRBJ1-5, with D uncertain. V was pared by 3 bases and J by 8 bases, with 14 bases between. There are 14 residues in the CDR3. The germline CDR1 and CDR2 sequences are KGHSH and LQKENI.